A selection of T cell receptor beta chains follows, all from one sample in a study of T-cell memory formation after mild COVID-19. TCRdb re-called the 5' RACE reads through MiXCR, storing one row per CDR3 protein. Of roughly 200,000 distinct CDR3 sequences in the sample, about 18% were seen once. Sequencing was done on a sample of PBMCs or a T cell subset sorted from them (not recorded which). The source of these receptors is an adult woman who had mild COVID-19 (a few samples of this study predate the infection). Cell type and time point are not known. The CDR3 runs from the conserved cysteine through the conserved F or W. Each record gives: V gene, D gene, clone size, J gene, CDR3 DNA, CDR3 protein. The D gene is left open where the match is weak. Clone size appears in some rows only: once, few, many, or a class for an expanded clone.

TRBV5-5,NA,few,TRBJ2-3,TGTGCCAGCAGCGAGAGCCATCCCCAAGATACGCAGTATTTT,CASSESHPQDTQYF
TRBV30,NA,NA,TRBJ2-2,TGTGCCTGGAGTTTGGGGGGAGGCGGCTGGGAGCTGTTTTTT,CAWSLGGGGWELFF
TRBV14,NA,NA,TRBJ1-2,TGTGCCAGCAGCCAAGCCGGGACCGGGAGGAATGGCTACACCTTC,CASSQAGTGRNGYTF
TRBV4-2,NA,NA,TRBJ1-5,TGTGCCAGCATCCAACTGGGGGCGCATGATAGCAATCAGCCCCAGCATTTT,CASIQLGAHDSNQPQHF
TRBV10-3,TRBD2,few,TRBJ2-1,TGTGCCATCAGTGAGTCGATAAACGTAGCGGGAGACAATGAGCAGTTCTTC,CAISESINVAGDNEQFF
TRBV2,NA,NA,TRBJ2-1,TGTGCCAGCAGTGATACAGGGTTTTCCTACAATGAGCAGTTCTTC,CASSDTGFSYNEQFF
TRBV29-1,NA,few,TRBJ2-1,TGCAGCGTGAGCGGGCTCTCCTACAATGAGCAGTTCTTC,CSVSGLSYNEQFF
TRBV27,NA,many,TRBJ2-1,TGTGCCAGCAGTTTCCACAATGAGCAGTTCTTC,CASSFHNEQFF
TRBV7-6,NA,NA,TRBJ2-7,TGTGCCAGCAGCTCGTTTCCGGGAGCCCTCGAGCAGTACTTC,CASSSFPGALEQYF
TRBV15,TRBD1,NA,TRBJ2-7,TGTGCCACCAGCAGAGATCACAGGGGCTACGAGCAGTACTTC,CATSRDHRGYEQYF
TRBV29-1,NA,few,TRBJ1-4,TGCAGCGTGGCCACAGGGACCGCTAATGAAAAACTGTTTTTT,CSVATGTANEKLFF
TRBV5-1,NA,few,TRBJ1-1,TGCGCCAGCAGCGTAGCGACATTCGGCACTGAAGCTTTCTTT,CASSVATFGTEAFF
TRBV27,NA,few,TRBJ2-7,TGTGCCAGCAGTTTCTCTAGCCAGGGGTACGAGCAGTACTTC,CASSFSSQGYEQYF
TRBV5-1,NA,NA,TRBJ2-3,TGCGCCAGCAGCTTGGAGGTTACCACAGATACGCAGTATTTT,CASSLEVTTDTQYF
TRBV12-3/TRBV12-4,NA,NA,TRBJ2-5,TGTGCCAGCAGTTTTCCACAAGGGGGACGGGACCAGTACTTC,CASSFPQGGRDQYF
TRBV5-4,NA,NA,TRBJ2-6,TGTGCCAGCAGCCATAGCTCTGGGGCCAACGTCCTGACTTTC,CASSHSSGANVLTF
TRBV19,NA,NA,TRBJ1-5,TGTGCCAGTAGTATTGGGAGACAGAAGTATCTCGAGCCCCAGCATTTT,CASSIGRQKYLEPQHF
TRBV5-1,TRBD1,NA,TRBJ2-2,TGCGCCAGCAGCATACAGGGGGCCGGGGAGCTGTTTTTT,CASSIQGAGELFF
TRBV6-5,NA,many,TRBJ2-3,TGTGCCAGCAGCATAGAATTTGATACGCAGTATTTT,CASSIEFDTQYF
TRBV5-1,NA,NA,TRBJ1-2,TGCGCCAGCAGCTTGGAGTCCGCAGGGCGCGCCTACACCTTC,CASSLESAGRAYTF
TRBV28,NA,NA,TRBJ2-7,TGTGCCAGCAGTTTGGCCCAGCTCACCTACGAGCAGTACTTC,CASSLAQLTYEQYF
TRBV12-3/TRBV12-4,NA,few,TRBJ2-5,TGTGCCAGCAGTTTAAGGGGCCTGGTACAAGAGACCCAGTACTTC,CASSLRGLVQETQYF
TRBV20-1,NA,many,TRBJ2-5,TGCAGTGCTAGATCGAGGCAGGGAGAGACCCAGTACTTC,CSARSRQGETQYF
TRBV24-1,NA,NA,TRBJ1-5,TGTGCCACCAGTGACGGCTCCGGTAGCAATCAGCCCCAGCATTTT,CATSDGSGSNQPQHF
TRBV7-3,TRBD2,few,TRBJ2-5,TGTGCCAGCAGCCCCATGGCGGGGGGGGAGACCCAGTACTTC,CASSPMAGGETQYF
TRBV18,NA,few,TRBJ2-7,TGTGCCAGCTCACCCCCAAGCCGCGAGCAGTACTTC,CASSPPSREQYF
TRBV5-1,NA,few,TRBJ2-7,TGCGCCAGCAGCTTGGAAGGCAGCGCCTACGAGCAGTACTTC,CASSLEGSAYEQYF
TRBV6-2/TRBV6-3,TRBD2,few,TRBJ2-3,TGTGCCAGCAGTAAAAGACTAGCGGGGACCACAGATACGCAGTATTTT,CASSKRLAGTTDTQYF
TRBV2,TRBD2,NA,TRBJ2-1,TGTGCCAGCATGAAGGGCGGGGGGTCCTACAATGAGCAGTTCTTC,CASMKGGGSYNEQFF
TRBV20-1,NA,few,TRBJ1-2,TGCAGTGCTAGGGCGACAGAGCCCCCTCCTGACGGCTACACCTTC,CSARATEPPPDGYTF
TRBV5-1,NA,few,TRBJ2-7,TGCGCCAGCAGCTTGGTTTCTACCTCGGGGGTCGCCTACGAGCAGTACTTC,CASSLVSTSGVAYEQYF
TRBV3-1,TRBD1,few,TRBJ1-5,TGTGCCAGCAGCCAGACAGGGAATCAGCCCCAGCATTTT,CASSQTGNQPQHF
TRBV24-1,TRBD2,NA,TRBJ2-2,TGTGCCACCAGTGATCCGGGACTAGCGGGCCTAACGAACACCGGGGAGCTGTTTTTT,CATSDPGLAGLTNTGELFF
TRBV18,NA,NA,TRBJ1-4,TGTGCCAGCTCACCATCCAATTCGGGGAGTGAAAAACTGTTTTTT,CASSPSNSGSEKLFF
TRBV5-1,NA,NA,TRBJ1-2,TGCGCCAGCAGCTTGTCCCGGGACCACGGCTACACCTTC,CASSLSRDHGYTF
TRBV7-6,TRBD1,few,TRBJ2-1,TGTGCCAGCAGCTGGGGACAGGGGATTGTTAATGAGCAGTTCTTC,CASSWGQGIVNEQFF
TRBV6-5,TRBD1,NA,TRBJ1-2,TGTGCCAGCAGTGGGCGGACAGGCACCCGCTCTTATGGCTACACCTTC,CASSGRTGTRSYGYTF